This TCR beta chain was documented in a study of T cells in tuberculosis. V dropped 2 bases and J dropped 0; count of bases not matched to a gene: 4. Per germline, CDR1 LGHNA and CDR2 YNFKEQ. The CDR3 loop spans 16 amino acids. Time point given: new active TB diagnosis, blood taken before or within 7 days of starting treatment. Produced via immunoSEQ multiplex PCR; TCRdb's table is partial and in-frame only. The sample yields about 38,000 clones, 94% seen once. This chain uses TRBV4-2 with TRBJ2-3; TRBD2 matches at 8 bases. Sequenced material: PBMCs, taken at tuberculosis diagnosis. The TCR sequence derives from an adult with tuberculosis. The CDR3 loop reads CASSQNGGASTDTQYF. CDR3 bases: TGTGCCAGCAGCCAAAACGGGGGGGCTAGCACAGATACGCAGTATTTT.